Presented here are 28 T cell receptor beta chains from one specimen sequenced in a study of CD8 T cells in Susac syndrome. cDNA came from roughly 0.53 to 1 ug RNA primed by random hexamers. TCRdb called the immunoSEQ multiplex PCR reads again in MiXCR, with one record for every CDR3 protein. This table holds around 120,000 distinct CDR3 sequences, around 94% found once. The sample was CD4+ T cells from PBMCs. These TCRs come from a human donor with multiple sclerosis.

The CDR3 loop reads CASRPSGNSGNTIYF. CDR3 nucleotide sequence: TGCGCCAGCAGGCCCTCAGGGAACTCTGGAAACACCATATATTTT. The chain is built from TRBV5-1 and TRBJ1-3; TRBD1 might be the D (5 bases). Trimming took 5 bases from V and 0 from J, leaving 12 bases between them. CDR3 length: 15 amino acids. Germline lookup yields CDR1 SGHRS and CDR2 YFSETQ. Based on the CDR3 plus reference TRBV5-1 and TRBJ1-3, the full variable domain is KAGVTQTPRYLIKTRGQQVTLSCSPISGHRSVSWYQQTPGQGLQFLFEYFSETQRNKGNFPGRFSGRQFSNSRSEMNVSTLELGDSALYLCASRPSGNSGNTIYFGEGSWLTVV.

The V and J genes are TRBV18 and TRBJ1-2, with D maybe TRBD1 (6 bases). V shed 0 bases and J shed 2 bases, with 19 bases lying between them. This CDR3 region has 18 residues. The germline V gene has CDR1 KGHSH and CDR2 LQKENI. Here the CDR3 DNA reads TGTGCCAGCTCACCACCGGGGGGCCATGTAAACCTGAACTATGGCTACACCTTC. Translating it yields CASSPPGGHVNLNYGYTF. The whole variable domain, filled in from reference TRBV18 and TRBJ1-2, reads NAGVMQNPRHLVRRRGQEARLRCSPMKGHSHVYWYRQLPEEGLKFMVYLQKENIIDESGMPKERFSAEFPKEGPSILRIQQVVRGDSAAYFCASSPPGGHVNLNYGYTFGSGTRLTVV.

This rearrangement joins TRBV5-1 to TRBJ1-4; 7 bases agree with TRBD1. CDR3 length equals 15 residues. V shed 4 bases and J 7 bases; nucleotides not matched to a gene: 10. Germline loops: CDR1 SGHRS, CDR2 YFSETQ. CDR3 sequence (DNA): TGCGCCAGCAGCCCCGGGACAGTGAAAGGTGAAAAACTGTTTTTT. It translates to CASSPGTVKGEKLFF.

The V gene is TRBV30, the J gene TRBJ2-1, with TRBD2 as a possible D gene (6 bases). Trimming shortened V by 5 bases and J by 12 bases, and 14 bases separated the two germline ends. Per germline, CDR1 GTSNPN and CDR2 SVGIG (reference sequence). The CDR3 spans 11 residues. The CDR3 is CAWGGTAPQFF. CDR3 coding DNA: TGTGCCTGGGGGGGGACCGCACCGCAGTTCTTC.

Written as DNA, the CDR3 is TGTGCCAGCAGTTTAGCAGCGTTAACTACAGATACGCAGTATTTT. This sequence encodes CASSLAALTTDTQYF. J is TRBJ2-3 and V is TRBV27; D not certain. The V end was cut by 2 bases, the J end by 3 bases, with 12 bases between. The V gene's germline CDR1 is MNHEY and CDR2 SMNVEV (reference sequence). The CDR3 is 15 residues long.

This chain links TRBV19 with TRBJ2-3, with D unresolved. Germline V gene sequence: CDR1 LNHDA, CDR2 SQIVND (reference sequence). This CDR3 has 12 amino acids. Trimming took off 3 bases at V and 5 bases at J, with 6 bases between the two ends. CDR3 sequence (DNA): TGTGCCAGTAGTATGAAAGGAGATACGCAGTATTTT. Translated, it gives CASSMKGDTQYF. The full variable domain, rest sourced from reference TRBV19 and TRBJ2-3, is DGGITQSPKYLFRKEGQNVTLSCEQNLNHDAMYWYRQDPGQGLRLIYYSQIVNDFQKGDIAEGYSVSREKKESFPLTVTSAQKNPTAFYLCASSMKGDTQYFGPGTRLTVL.

The chain's CDR3 is CAWSVTIEQYF. The CDR3 DNA reads as TGTGCCTGGAGTGTAACCATTGAGCAGTACTTC. The chain is built from TRBV30 and TRBJ2-7; D is uncertain. Trimming left V 0 bases short and J 7 bases short, with 7 bases between. The CDR3 totals 11 residues. The germline gives CDR1 GTSNPN, CDR2 SVGIG (reference sequence).

The CDR3 sequence is CASSYWTSGSFPYEQYF. CDR3 bases: TGTGCCAGCAGTTACTGGACTAGCGGGAGTTTCCCCTACGAGCAGTACTTC. The rearrangement links TRBV6-5 to TRBJ2-7, with 13 nucleotides matching TRBD2. The germline CDR1 and CDR2 sequences are MNHEY and SVGAGI. The CDR3 runs 17 residues. The ends lost 1 base at V and 2 bases at J; junction bases unmatched: 5.

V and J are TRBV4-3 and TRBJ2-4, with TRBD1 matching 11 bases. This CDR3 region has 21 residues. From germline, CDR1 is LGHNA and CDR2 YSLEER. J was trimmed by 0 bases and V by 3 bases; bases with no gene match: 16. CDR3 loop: CASSQGHVGQGAGVAKNIQYF. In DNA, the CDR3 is TGCGCCAGCAGCCAGGGGCATGTCGGACAGGGGGCAGGGGTAGCCAAAAACATTCAGTACTTC.

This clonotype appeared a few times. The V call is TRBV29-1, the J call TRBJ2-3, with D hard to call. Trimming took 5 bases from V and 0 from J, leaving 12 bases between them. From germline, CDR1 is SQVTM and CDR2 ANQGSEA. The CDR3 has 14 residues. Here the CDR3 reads CSVLQGFSTDTQYF. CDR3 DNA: TGCAGCGTTCTCCAAGGTTTTAGCACAGATACGCAGTATTTT.

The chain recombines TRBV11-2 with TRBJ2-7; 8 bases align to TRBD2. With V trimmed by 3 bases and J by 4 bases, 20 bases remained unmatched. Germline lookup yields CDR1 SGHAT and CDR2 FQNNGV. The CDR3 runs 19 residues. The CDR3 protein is CASSFLGLAGARETYEQYF. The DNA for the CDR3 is TGTGCCAGCAGCTTCCTCGGGCTAGCGGGTGCTCGAGAAACATACGAGCAGTACTTC.

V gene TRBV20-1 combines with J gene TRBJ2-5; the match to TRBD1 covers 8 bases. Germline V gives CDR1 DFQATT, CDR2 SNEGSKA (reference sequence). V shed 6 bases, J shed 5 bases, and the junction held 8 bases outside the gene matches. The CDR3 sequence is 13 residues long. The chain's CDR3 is CSAHRTGRETQYF. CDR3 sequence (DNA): TGCAGTGCCCACAGGACAGGGAGGGAGACCCAGTACTTC.

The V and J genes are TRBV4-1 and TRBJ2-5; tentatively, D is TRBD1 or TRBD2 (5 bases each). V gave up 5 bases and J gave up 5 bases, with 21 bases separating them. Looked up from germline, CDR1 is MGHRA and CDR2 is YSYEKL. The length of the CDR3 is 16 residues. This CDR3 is CASSSNGGTVRETQYF. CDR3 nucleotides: TGCGCCAGCAGCTCAAATGGTGGGACGGTTCGGGAGACCCAGTACTTC.

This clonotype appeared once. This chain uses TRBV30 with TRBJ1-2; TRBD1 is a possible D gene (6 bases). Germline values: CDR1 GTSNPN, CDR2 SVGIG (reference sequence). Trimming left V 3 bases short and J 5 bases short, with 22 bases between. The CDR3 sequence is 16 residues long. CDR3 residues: CAWREITGLSGYGYTF. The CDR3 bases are TGTGCCTGGAGGGAAATTACAGGGTTGTCGGGATATGGCTACACCTTC. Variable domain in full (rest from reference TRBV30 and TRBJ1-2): SQTIHQWPATLVQPVGSPLSLECTVEGTSNPNLYWYRQAAGRGLQLLFYSVGIGQISSEVPQNLSASRPQDRQFILSSKKLLLSDSGFYLCAWREITGLSGYGYTFGSGTRLTVV.

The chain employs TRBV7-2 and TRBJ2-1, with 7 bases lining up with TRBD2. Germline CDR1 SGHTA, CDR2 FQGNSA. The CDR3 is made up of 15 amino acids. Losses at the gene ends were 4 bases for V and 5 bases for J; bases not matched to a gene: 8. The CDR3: CASSSIRGVNNEQFF. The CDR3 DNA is TGTGCCAGCAGCTCGATCCGGGGGGTTAACAATGAGCAGTTCTTC.

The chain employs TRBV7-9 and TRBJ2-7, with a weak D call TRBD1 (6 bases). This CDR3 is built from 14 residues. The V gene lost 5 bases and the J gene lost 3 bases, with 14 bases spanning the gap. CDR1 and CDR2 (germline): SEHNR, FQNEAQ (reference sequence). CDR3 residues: CASSQPGQNYEQYF. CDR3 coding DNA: TGTGCCAGCAGCCAACCGGGACAAAACTACGAGCAGTACTTC.

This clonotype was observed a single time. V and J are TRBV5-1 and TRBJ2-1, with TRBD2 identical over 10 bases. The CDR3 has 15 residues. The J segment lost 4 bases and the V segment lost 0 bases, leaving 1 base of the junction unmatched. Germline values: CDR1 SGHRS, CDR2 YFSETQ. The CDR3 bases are TGCGCCAGCAGCTTGGAAGCGGGAGGGTACAATGAGCAGTTCTTC. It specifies CASSLEAGGYNEQFF.

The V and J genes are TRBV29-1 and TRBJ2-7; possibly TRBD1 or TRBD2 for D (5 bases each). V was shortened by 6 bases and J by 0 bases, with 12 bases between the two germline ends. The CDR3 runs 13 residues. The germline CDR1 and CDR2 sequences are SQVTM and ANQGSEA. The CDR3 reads CSVASGSSYEQYF. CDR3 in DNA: TGCAGCGTAGCCTCAGGGAGCTCCTACGAGCAGTACTTC.

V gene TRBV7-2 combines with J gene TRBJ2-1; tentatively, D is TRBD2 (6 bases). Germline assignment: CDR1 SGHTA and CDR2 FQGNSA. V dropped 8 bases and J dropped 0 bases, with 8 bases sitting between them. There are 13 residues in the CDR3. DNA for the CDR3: TGTGCCAGCGGTAGCGGCTCCTACAATGAGCAGTTCTTC. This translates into CASGSGSYNEQFF. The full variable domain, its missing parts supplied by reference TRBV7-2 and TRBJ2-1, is GAGVSQSPSNKVTEKGKDVELRCDPISGHTALYWYRQSLGQGLEFLIYFQGNSAPDKSGLPSDRFSAERTGGSVSTLTIQRTQQEDSAVYLCASGSGSYNEQFFGPGTRLTVL.

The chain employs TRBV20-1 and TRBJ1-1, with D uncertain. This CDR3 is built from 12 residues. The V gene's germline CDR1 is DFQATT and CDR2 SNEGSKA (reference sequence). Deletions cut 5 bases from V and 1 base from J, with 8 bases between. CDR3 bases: TGCAGTGCTGGCGGATCGAACACTGAAGCTTTCTTT. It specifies CSAGGSNTEAFF.

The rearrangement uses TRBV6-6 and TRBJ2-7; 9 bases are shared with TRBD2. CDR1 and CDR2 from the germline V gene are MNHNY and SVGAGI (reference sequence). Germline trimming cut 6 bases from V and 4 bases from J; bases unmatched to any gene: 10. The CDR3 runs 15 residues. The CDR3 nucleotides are TGTGCCAGCAGCCCGGGGGCGGGAGGGGCTTACGAGCAGTACTTC. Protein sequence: CASSPGAGGAYEQYF.

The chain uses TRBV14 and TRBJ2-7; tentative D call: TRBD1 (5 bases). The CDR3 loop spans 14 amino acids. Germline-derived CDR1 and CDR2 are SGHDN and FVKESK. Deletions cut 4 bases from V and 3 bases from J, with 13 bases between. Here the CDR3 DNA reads TGTGCCAGCAGCCCCCTTGGACAAATCTACGAGCAGTACTTC. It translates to CASSPLGQIYEQYF.

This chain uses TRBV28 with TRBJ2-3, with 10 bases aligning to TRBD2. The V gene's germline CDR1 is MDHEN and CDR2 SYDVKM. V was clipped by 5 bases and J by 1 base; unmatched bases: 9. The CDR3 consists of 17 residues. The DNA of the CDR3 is TGTGCCAGCAGTGTCTTTGGCGGGACTAGCGGCACAGATACGCAGTATTTT. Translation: CASSVFGGTSGTDTQYF.

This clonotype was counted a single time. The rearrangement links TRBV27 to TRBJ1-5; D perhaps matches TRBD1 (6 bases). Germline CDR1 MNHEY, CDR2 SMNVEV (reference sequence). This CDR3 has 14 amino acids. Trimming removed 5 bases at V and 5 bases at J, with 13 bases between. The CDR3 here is CASSPQGYYQPQHF. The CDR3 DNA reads TGTGCCAGCAGTCCGCAGGGGTATTATCAGCCCCAGCATTTT.

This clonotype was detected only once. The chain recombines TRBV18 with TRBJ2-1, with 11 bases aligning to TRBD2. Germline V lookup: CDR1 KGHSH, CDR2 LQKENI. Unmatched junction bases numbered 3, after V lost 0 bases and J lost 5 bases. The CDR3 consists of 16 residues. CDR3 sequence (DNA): TGTGCCAGCTCACCACCGGGGACTAGCGGACACAATGAGCAGTTCTTC. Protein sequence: CASSPPGTSGHNEQFF.

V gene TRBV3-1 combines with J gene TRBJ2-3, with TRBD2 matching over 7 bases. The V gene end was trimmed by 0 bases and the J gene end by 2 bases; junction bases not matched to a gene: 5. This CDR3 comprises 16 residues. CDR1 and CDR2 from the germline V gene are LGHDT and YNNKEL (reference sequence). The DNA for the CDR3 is TGTGCCAGCAGCCAAGATCTAGCGGAAAACACAGATACGCAGTATTTT. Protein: CASSQDLAENTDTQYF.

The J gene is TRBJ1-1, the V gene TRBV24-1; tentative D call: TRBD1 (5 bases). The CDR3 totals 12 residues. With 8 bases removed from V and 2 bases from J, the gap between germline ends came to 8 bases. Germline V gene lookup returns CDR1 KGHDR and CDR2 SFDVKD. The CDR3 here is CATTRVNTEAFF. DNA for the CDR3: TGTGCCACCACCAGGGTCAACACTGAAGCTTTCTTT.

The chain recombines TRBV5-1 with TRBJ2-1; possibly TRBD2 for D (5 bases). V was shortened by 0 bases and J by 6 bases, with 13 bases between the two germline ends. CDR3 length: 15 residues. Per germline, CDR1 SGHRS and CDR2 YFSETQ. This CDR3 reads CASSLAGKGINEQFF. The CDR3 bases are TGCGCCAGCAGCTTGGCGGGAAAGGGTATCAATGAGCAGTTCTTC.